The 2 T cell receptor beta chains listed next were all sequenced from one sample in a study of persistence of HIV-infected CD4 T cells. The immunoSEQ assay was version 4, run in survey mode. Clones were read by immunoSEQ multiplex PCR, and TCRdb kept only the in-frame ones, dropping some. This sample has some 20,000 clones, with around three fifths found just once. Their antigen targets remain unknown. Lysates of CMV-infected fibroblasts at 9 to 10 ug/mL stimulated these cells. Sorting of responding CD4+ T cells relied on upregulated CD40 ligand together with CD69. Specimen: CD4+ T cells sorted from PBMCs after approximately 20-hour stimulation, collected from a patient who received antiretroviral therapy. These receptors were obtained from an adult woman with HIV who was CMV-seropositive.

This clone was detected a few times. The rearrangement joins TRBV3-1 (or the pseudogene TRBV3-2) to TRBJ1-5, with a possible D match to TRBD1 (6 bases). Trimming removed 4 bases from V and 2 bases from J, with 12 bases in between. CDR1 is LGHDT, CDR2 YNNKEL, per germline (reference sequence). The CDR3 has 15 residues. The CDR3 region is CASSPGRQGNQPQHF. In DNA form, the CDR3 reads TGTGCCAGCAGCCCAGGCAGACAGGGCAATCAGCCCCAGCATTTT.

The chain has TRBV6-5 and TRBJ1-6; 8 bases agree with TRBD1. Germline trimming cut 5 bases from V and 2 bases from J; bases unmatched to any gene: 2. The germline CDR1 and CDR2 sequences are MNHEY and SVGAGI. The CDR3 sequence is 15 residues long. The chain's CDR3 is CASSKQGAYNSPLHF. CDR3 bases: TGTGCCAGCAGTAAACAGGGGGCCTATAATTCACCCCTCCACTTT.